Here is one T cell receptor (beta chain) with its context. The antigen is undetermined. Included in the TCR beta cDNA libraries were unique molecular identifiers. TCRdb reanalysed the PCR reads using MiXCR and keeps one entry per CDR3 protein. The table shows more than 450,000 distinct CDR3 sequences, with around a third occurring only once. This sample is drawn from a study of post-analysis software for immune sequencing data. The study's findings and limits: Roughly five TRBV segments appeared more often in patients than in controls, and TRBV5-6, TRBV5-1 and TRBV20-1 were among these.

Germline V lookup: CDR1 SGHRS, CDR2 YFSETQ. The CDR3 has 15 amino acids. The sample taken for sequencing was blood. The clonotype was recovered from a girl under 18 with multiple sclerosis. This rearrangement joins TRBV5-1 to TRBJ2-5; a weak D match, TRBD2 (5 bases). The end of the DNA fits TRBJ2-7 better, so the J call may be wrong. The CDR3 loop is CASSAGRRGIAEQYF. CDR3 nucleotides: TGCGCCAGCAGCGCCGGACGACGGGGAATCGCCGAGCAGTACTTC.